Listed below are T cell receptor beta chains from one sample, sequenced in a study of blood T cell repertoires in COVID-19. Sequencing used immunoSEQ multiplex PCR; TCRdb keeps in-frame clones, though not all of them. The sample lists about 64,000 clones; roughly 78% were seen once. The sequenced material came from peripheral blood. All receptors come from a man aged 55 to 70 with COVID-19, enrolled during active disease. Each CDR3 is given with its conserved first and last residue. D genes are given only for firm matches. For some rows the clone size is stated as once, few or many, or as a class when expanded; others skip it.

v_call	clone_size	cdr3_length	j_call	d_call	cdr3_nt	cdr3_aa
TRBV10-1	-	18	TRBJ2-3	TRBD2	TGCGCCAGCAGCCTCGGGACTAGCGGGACGGCTAGCACAGATACGCAGTATTTT	CASSLGTSGTASTDTQYF
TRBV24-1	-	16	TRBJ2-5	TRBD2	TGTGCCACCAGTGAACCCGGGACTAGCGGTCAAGAGACCCAGTACTTC	CATSEPGTSGQETQYF
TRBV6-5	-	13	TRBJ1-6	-	TGTGCCAGCAGTTACCGGAGCGATTCACCCCTCCACTTT	CASSYRSDSPLHF
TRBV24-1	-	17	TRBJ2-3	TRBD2	TGTGCCACCAGTGATTTGACTAGCGGGGGGCCGACAGATACGCAGTATTTT	CATSDLTSGGPTDTQYF
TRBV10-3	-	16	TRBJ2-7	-	TGTGCCATCAGTGAGTCGACAAAAGGGGCCCCCTACGAGCAGTACTTC	CAISESTKGAPYEQYF
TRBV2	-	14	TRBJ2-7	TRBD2	TGTGCCAGCAGTAAGCGGGGGGTGGAGGACGAGCAGTACTTC	CASSKRGVEDEQYF
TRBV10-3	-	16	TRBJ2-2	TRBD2	TGTGCCATCAGGGCGGGACTAGCGGGGGGTCACGGGGAGCTGTTTTTT	CAIRAGLAGGHGELFF
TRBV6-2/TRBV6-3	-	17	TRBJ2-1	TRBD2	TGTGCCAGCAGTTACTCGCCCCCTAGCGGGGCCTACAATGAGCAGTTCTTC	CASSYSPPSGAYNEQFF
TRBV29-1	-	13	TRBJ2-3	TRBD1	TGCAGCGTTCGGGACAGGCCCACAGATACGCAGTATTTT	CSVRDRPTDTQYF
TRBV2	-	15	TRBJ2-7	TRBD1	TGTGCCATCAGTTTCTCGGGACAGATCCTTTACGAGCAGTACTTC	CAISFSGQILYEQYF
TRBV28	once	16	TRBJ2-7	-	TGTGCCAGCAGTTTAAGGGGTTCGAGGTCTGCTCACGAGCAGTACTTC	CASSLRGSRSAHEQYF
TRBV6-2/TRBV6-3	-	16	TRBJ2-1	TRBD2	TGTGCCAGCAGTTCTCTTGGGGCGGGAGGGTTCTATGAGCAGTTCTTC	CASSSLGAGGFYEQFF
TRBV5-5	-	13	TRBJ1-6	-	TGTGCCAGCAGCTTGGGGCCAAATTCACCCCTCCACTTT	CASSLGPNSPLHF
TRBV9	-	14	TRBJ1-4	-	TGTGCCAGCAGCCCCGGGGGGGCAGGGGAAAAACTGTTTTTT	CASSPGGAGEKLFF
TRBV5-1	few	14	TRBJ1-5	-	TGCGCCAGCAGCGCCGGGACATCTGAACAGCCCCAGCATTTT	CASSAGTSEQPQHF
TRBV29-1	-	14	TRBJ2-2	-	TGCAGCGCCAAACAGGACGCGAACACCGGGGAGCTGTTTTTT	CSAKQDANTGELFF
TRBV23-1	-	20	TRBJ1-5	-	TGCGCCAGCAGTCAATCGCCAGGGAGGCCTCCCCCGTATAGCAATCAGCCCCAGCATTTT	CASSQSPGRPPPYSNQPQHF
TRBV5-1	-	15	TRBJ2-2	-	TGCGCCAGCAGCTTGGTTCAGATGAACACCGGGGAGCTGTTTTTT	CASSLVQMNTGELFF
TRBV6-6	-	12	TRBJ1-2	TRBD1	TGTGCCATCGGTGACAGGGAAAAGGGCTACACCTTC	CAIGDREKGYTF
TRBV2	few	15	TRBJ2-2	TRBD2	TGTGCCAGCAGTAGACTAGCCCAGAACACCGGGGAGCTGTTTTTT	CASSRLAQNTGELFF
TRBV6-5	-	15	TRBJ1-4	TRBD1	TGTGCCAGCAGTTACCGGACAGGACCGAATGAAAAACTGTTTTTT	CASSYRTGPNEKLFF
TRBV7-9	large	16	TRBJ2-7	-	TGTGCCAGCAGCTTACCCCTGAAGGGCGGGACCTACGAGCAGTACTTC	CASSLPLKGGTYEQYF
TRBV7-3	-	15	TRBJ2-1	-	TGTGCCAGCAGCTTAGCGCGGGCCACCTACAATGAGCAGTTCTTC	CASSLARATYNEQFF
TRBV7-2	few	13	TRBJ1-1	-	TGTGCCAGCAGCTTATCACGGGTCGCTGAAGCTTTCTTT	CASSLSRVAEAFF
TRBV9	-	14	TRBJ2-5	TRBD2	TGTGCCAGCAGCGCGGGACTAGCGTATGAGACCCAGTACTTC	CASSAGLAYETQYF
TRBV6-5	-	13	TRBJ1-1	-	TGTGCCAGCAGCATCGGGGTGCACACTGAAGCTTTCTTT	CASSIGVHTEAFF
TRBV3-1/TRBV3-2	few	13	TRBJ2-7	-	TGTGCCAGCAGCCAATCCTACAGCCACGAGCAGTACTTC	CASSQSYSHEQYF
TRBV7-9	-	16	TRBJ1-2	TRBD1	TGTGCCAGCAGCCTAGGGGGCGGACAGGCCAACTATGGCTACACCTTC	CASSLGGGQANYGYTF
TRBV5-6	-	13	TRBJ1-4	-	TGTGCCAGCAGCTTGGACAGTAATGAAAAACTGTTTTTT	CASSLDSNEKLFF
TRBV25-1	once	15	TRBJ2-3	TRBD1	TGTGCCAGCAGTTCCGGGACAGGCCGCACAGATACGCAGTATTTT	CASSSGTGRTDTQYF
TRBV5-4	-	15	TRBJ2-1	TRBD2	TGTGCCAGCAGCAGGACTAGCGGCCCGGACGATGAGCAGTTCTTC	CASSRTSGPDDEQFF
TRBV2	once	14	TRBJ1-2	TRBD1	TGTGCCAGCAGTCCAGGGGGCCAGGCGTTTGGCTACACCTTC	CASSPGGQAFGYTF
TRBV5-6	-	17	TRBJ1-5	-	TGTGCCAGCAGCTATGGGGGGAGCGGGACTAGGAATCAGCCCCAGCATTTT	CASSYGGSGTRNQPQHF
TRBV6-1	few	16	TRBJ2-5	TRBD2	TGTGCCAGCAGTGAAGGACTAGCGGGGGGGCAAGAGACCCAGTACTTC	CASSEGLAGGQETQYF
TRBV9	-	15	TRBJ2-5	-	TGTGCCAGCAGCGCCCGCACTGGAGGGAGGGAGACCCAGTACTTC	CASSARTGGRETQYF
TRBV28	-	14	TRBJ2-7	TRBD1	TGTGCCAGCAGTTCGGGACAGGGCCTCTACGAGCAGTACTTC	CASSSGQGLYEQYF
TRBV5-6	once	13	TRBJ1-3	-	TGTGCCAGCAGCTTAAGGAGGGGCAGAACCATATATTTT	CASSLRRGRTIYF
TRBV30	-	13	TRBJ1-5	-	TGTGCCTGGAGTGTACTTTCGGGTCAGCCCCAGCATTTT	CAWSVLSGQPQHF
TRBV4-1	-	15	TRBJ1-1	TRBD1	TGCGCCAGCAGCCAATCGGGACAGGGAAACACTGAAGCTTTCTTT	CASSQSGQGNTEAFF
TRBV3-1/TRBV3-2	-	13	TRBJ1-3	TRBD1	TGTGCCACCTCCCCCGGGACAGTGAACACCATATATTTT	CATSPGTVNTIYF
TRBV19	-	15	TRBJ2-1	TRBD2	TGTGCCAGTAGTATCCCGGGACTAGGGGACAATGAGCAGTTCTTC	CASSIPGLGDNEQFF
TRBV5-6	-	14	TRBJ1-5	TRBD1	TGTGCCAGCAGCTTCGGACAGGCCCCTCAGCCCCAGCATTTT	CASSFGQAPQPQHF
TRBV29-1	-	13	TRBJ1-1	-	TGCAGCGGGCGTCGGGACTTGAACACTGAAGCTTTCTTT	CSGRRDLNTEAFF
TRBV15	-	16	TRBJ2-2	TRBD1	TGTGCCACCAGCAGAGATCCGGGACAGTACACCGGGGAGCTGTTTTTT	CATSRDPGQYTGELFF
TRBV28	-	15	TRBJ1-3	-	TGTGCCGCCCCGCCGACAGGCAGCTCTGGAAACACCATATATTTT	CAAPPTGSSGNTIYF
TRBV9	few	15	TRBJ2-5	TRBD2	TGTGCCAGCAGCGTGGTCGGGGGGGGCCCAGAGACCCAGTACTTC	CASSVVGGGPETQYF
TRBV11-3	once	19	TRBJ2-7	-	TGTGCCAGCAGCTTATTAGGAGTGGAGTCGGGGTCGAAGCTAGTAGAGCAGTACTTC	CASSLLGVESGSKLVEQYF